The 32 T cell receptor beta chains in this list originate from one sample, sequenced in a study of T cell repertoires in cytomegalovirus infection. TCRdb re-analysed the reads in MiXCR, keeping a single row per CDR3 protein. Among more than 400,000 distinct CDR3 sequences listed, more than 20% were seen once. Sequencing input: PBMCs. The receptor source for this set is a human donor in good health (CMV status not recorded). Some clones in this sample may be carry-over from other donors' samples.

This chain uses TRBV2 with TRBJ2-7; the match to TRBD1 covers 7 bases. The CDR3 consists of 12 residues. Germline CDR1 and CDR2: SNHLY and FYNNEI. Germline trimming cut 7 bases from V and 6 bases from J; bases unmatched to any gene: 6. As DNA, the CDR3 is TGTGCCAGCACCGACACAGGGGCCGAGCAGTACTTC. Its translation: CASTDTGAEQYF.

This clonotype was detected many times. This chain links TRBV7-2 with TRBJ2-7; a possible D gene is TRBD2 (7 bases). Trimming removed 5 bases from V and 6 bases from J, with 17 bases in between. Germline V gene lookup returns CDR1 SGHTA and CDR2 FQGNSA. The CDR3 runs 14 residues. CDR3 coding DNA: TGTGCCAGCAGCCCAGACCGAGGGGGGGGCGAGCAGTACGTC. Translating gives CASSPDRGGGEQYV.

This clonotype was counted at least ten times. One end of the junction is discordant with germline, which a read error may explain. V is TRBV7-2 and J is TRBJ2-7; 7 bases map to TRBD2. CDR1 SGHTA and CDR2 FQGNSA come from the germline V gene. This CDR3 is built from 15 residues. This CDR3 is CASTLAGWGSYEQYF. The CDR3 DNA reads TGTGCCAGCACCTTAGCGGGCTGGGGCTCCTACGAGCAGTACTTC.

This clonotype has at least ten counts. V usage is TRBV12-3 or TRBV12-4 and J usage is TRBJ1-2, with D hard to call. Trimming took 4 bases from V and 4 from J, leaving 22 bases between them. The CDR3 runs to 17 residues. The CDR3: CASSSRGRPPEGYGYTF. CDR3 nucleotides: TGTGCCAGCAGTTCCCGGGGTAGGCCCCCTGAGGGCTATGGCTACACCTTC.

J is TRBJ2-5 and V is TRBV7-8, with 11 nucleotides matching TRBD1. Germline V gene sequence: CDR1 SGHVS, CDR2 FQNEAQ. The CDR3 is 16 amino acids. V lost 6 bases, J lost 6 bases, and 12 bases stayed unmatched. CDR3 amino acids: CASRHRRTGGTKTQYF. Written as DNA, the CDR3 is TGTGCCAGCAGACACCGCCGGACAGGGGGCACGAAGACCCAGTACTTC. Full variable domain (rest looked up from reference TRBV7-8 and TRBJ2-5): GAGVSQSPRYKVAKRGQDVALRCDPISGHVSLFWYQQALGQGPEFLTYFQNEAQLDKSGLPSDRFFAERPEGSVSTLKIQRTQQEDSAVYLCASRHRRTGGTKTQYFGPGTRLLVL.

CDR3 sequence: CSAPGTGGCEQYV. The CDR3, as DNA: TGCAGCGCCCCCGGGACAGGGGGCTGCGAGCAGTACGTC. The J gene is TRBJ2-7, the V gene TRBV29-1; 12 nucleotides align to TRBD1. With V trimmed by 7 bases and J by 6 bases, 7 bases remained unmatched. Germline V lookup: CDR1 SQVTM, CDR2 ANQGSEA. The CDR3 sequence is 13 residues long.

This clonotype has ten or more counts. J is TRBJ2-1 and V is TRBV7-2; 8 positions agree with TRBD2. The CDR3 sequence is 19 residues long. V shed 2 bases, J shed 0 bases, and the junction held 12 bases outside the gene matches. From germline, CDR1 is SGHTA and CDR2 FQGNSA. The CDR3 reads CASSLSALSGGHSYNEQFF. CDR3 DNA sequence: TGTGCCAGCAGCTTAAGTGCCCTAAGCGGGGGACACTCCTACAATGAGCAGTTCTTC.

This chain uses TRBV11-2 with TRBJ1-3; D not resolved. Trimming shortened V by 3 bases and J by 0 bases, and 9 bases separated the two germline ends. This CDR3 spans 15 amino acids. From germline, CDR1 is SGHAT and CDR2 FQNNGV. For the CDR3, the DNA is TGTGCCAGCAGCTTCCGCAGTCACTCTGGAAACACCATATATTTT. Protein product: CASSFRSHSGNTIYF.

J is TRBJ2-5 and V is TRBV7-8, with 10 bases fitting TRBD2. Per the germline V gene, CDR1 is SGHVS and CDR2 is FQNEAQ. J lost 5 bases, V lost 5 bases, and 14 bases had no gene match. The CDR3 covers 17 residues. The chain's CDR3 is CASSTALLAGGVETQYF. In DNA, the CDR3 is TGTGCCAGCAGCACCGCTCTCTTAGCGGGAGGTGTGGAGACCCAGTACTTC. Using reference TRBV7-8 and TRBJ2-5 for the parts outside the CDR3, the full variable domain is GAGVSQSPRYKVAKRGQDVALRCDPISGHVSLFWYQQALGQGPEFLTYFQNEAQLDKSGLPSDRFFAERPEGSVSTLKIQRTQQEDSAVYLCASSTALLAGGVETQYFGPGTRLLVL.

This clonotype has just a few counts. The V call is TRBV18, the J call TRBJ2-1; D is uncertain. The CDR3 loop spans 13 amino acids. Germline CDR1 and CDR2: KGHSH and LQKENI. The V and J ends lost 5 bases and 5 bases respectively, with 10 bases between them. The CDR3 sequence is CASSSGIDNEQFF. CDR3 bases: TGTGCCAGCTCATCAGGTATAGACAATGAGCAGTTCTTC. Filled out from reference TRBV18 and TRBJ2-1, the complete variable domain reads NAGVMQNPRHLVRRRGQEARLRCSPMKGHSHVYWYRQLPEEGLKFMVYLQKENIIDESGMPKERFSAEFPKEGPSILRIQQVVRGDSAAYFCASSSGIDNEQFFGPGTRLTVL.

This chain links TRBV20-1 with TRBJ1-3; 11 bases are a match to TRBD1. The V gene end was trimmed by 6 bases and the J gene end by 4 bases; junction bases not matched to a gene: 5. The CDR3 covers 14 residues. Germline V gene lookup returns CDR1 DFQATT and CDR2 SNEGSKA (reference sequence). The chain's CDR3 is CSAGDRGKGNTIYF. For the CDR3, the DNA is TGCAGTGCCGGGGACAGGGGGAAGGGAAACACCATATATTTT.

This clonotype has ten or more counts. The chain combines TRBV6-1 with TRBJ2-1; 8 bases are a match to TRBD2. The germline CDR1 and CDR2 sequences are MNHNS and SASEGT. After removal of 7 bases from V and 4 bases from J, the junction contained 9 bases not matched to a gene. This CDR3 has 15 amino acids. The CDR3 nucleotides read TGTGCCAGCACCCAAGAAGGGACTAGTTACAATGAGCAGTTCTTC. It is translated as CASTQEGTSYNEQFF.

This clonotype was recorded at least ten times. The chain couples TRBV7-2 to TRBJ2-5, with 10 bases matching TRBD2. Germline V gene data show CDR1 as SGHTA and CDR2 as FQGNSA. The CDR3 consists of 18 residues. The V and J ends lost 0 bases and 9 bases, in that order; junction bases with no gene match: 16. The chain's CDR3 is CASSLALRISGRQGPQYF. The CDR3, as DNA: TGTGCCAGCAGCTTAGCGCTTCGTATTAGCGGGAGGCAAGGGCCCCAGTACTTC.

The chain employs TRBV19 and TRBJ1-5; perhaps TRBD1 as D (5 bases). The CDR3 runs 17 residues. V lost 5 bases and J lost 1, with 18 bases in between. Looked up from germline, CDR1 is LNHDA and CDR2 is SQIVND (reference sequence). CDR3 sequence: CASSGPGPSVSNQPQHF. In nucleotides, the CDR3 is TGTGCCAGTAGTGGACCGGGACCCTCCGTCAGCAATCAGCCCCAGCATTTT.

This clonotype has a handful of counts. The rearrangement uses TRBV6-5 and TRBJ2-5; 14 bases agree with TRBD2. Germline loops: CDR1 MNHEY, CDR2 SVGAGI. Losses at the gene ends were 6 bases for V and 5 bases for J; bases not matched to a gene: 8. This CDR3 spans 16 amino acids. Here the CDR3 reads CASSGTSGRGRETQYF. CDR3 coding DNA: TGTGCCAGCAGCGGGACTAGCGGGAGAGGAAGGGAGACCCAGTACTTC.

This clonotype was counted between two and nine times. The DNA for the CDR3 is TGTGCCAGCTCACCACCGCCAGGCGGCGGGACCCAGTACTTC. It encodes CASSPPPGGGTQYF. The rearrangement joins TRBV18 to TRBJ2-5; D call uncertain. Trimming shortened V by 0 bases and J by 7 bases, and 12 bases separated the two germline ends. This CDR3 spans 14 amino acids. Per germline, CDR1 KGHSH and CDR2 LQKENI. Drawing the rest from reference TRBV18 and TRBJ2-5, the complete variable domain is NAGVMQNPRHLVRRRGQEARLRCSPMKGHSHVYWYRQLPEEGLKFMVYLQKENIIDESGMPKERFSAEFPKEGPSILRIQQVVRGDSAAYFCASSPPPGGGTQYFGPGTRLLVL.

For the CDR3, the DNA is TGTGCCAGCAGCACCGGACAGCTAGACCAAGAGACCCAGTACTTC. It is translated as CASSTGQLDQETQYF. The rearrangement joins TRBV11-3 to TRBJ2-5, with D possibly matching TRBD1 (6 bases). V lost 5 bases and J 0 bases, leaving 13 bases between the germline ends. The germline V gene has CDR1 SGHNT and CDR2 YENEEA. The CDR3 spans 15 residues.

At least ten counts were recorded for this clonotype. The chain employs TRBV7-2 and TRBJ2-1; D may be TRBD2 (6 bases). The CDR3 totals 15 residues. Germline V gives CDR1 SGHTA, CDR2 FQGNSA. V lost 6 bases, J lost 4 bases, and 16 bases lay in between. The CDR3 loop is CASRGGGVGYNEQFF. CDR3 nucleotides: TGTGCCAGCAGGGGGGGTGGGGTGGGTTACAATGAGCAGTTCTTC.

In nucleotides, the CDR3 is TGTGCCTGCGGACAAGTCACAGATACGCAGTATTTT. It translates to CACGQVTDTQYF. The chain employs TRBV30 and TRBJ2-3, with D perhaps matching TRBD1 (5 bases). CDR3 size: 12 residues. Germline values: CDR1 GTSNPN, CDR2 SVGIG (reference sequence). V lost 6 bases and J 2 bases, leaving 9 bases between the germline ends.

CDR3 nucleotides: TGTGCCAGTAGATGGCCCACGACAGGGTCTGACACTGAAGCTTTCTTT. Its protein is CASRWPTTGSDTEAFF. V is TRBV19 and J is TRBJ1-1, with TRBD1 matching over 7 bases. This CDR3 has 16 amino acids. With V trimmed by 6 bases and J by 3 bases, 13 bases remained unmatched. Per the germline V gene, CDR1 is LNHDA and CDR2 is SQIVND (reference sequence).

This clonotype was counted only a few times. CDR3 DNA: TGTGCCAGCAGCCAACGTTTATCCGGGGAGCTGTTTTTT. Amino acids: CASSQRLSGELFF. The V and J genes are TRBV4-2 and TRBJ2-2; no firm D call. V lost 2 bases, J lost 6 bases, and 7 bases lay in between. CDR1 is LGHNA, CDR2 YNFKEQ, per germline. CDR3 length equals 13 residues.

This clonotype was counted a few times. The chain uses TRBV7-9 and TRBJ1-1, with D unclear. The CDR3 is 14 amino acids. Trimming pared 5 bases from V and 1 base from J, leaving 11 bases between. Germline lookup yields CDR1 SEHNR and CDR2 FQNEAQ (reference sequence). Written as DNA, the CDR3 is TGTGCCAGCAGCCCCCCCGGGTCGAACACTGAAGCTTTCTTT. It codes for CASSPPGSNTEAFF.

This clonotype was found many times. This chain uses TRBV7-2 with TRBJ1-2, with unresolved D. Trimming removed 1 base from V and 8 bases from J, with 5 bases in between. Germline V lookup: CDR1 SGHTA, CDR2 FQGNSA. CDR3 size: 11 residues. CDR3 sequence (DNA): TGTGCCAGCAGCTTAGTGGAAGGCTACACCTTC. Amino acid sequence: CASSLVEGYTF.

This clonotype has only a few counts. The genes are TRBV6-1 and TRBJ2-7; D assignment may be TRBD1 or TRBD2 (5 bases each). The CDR3 runs 13 residues. V dropped 3 bases and J dropped 9 bases, with 15 bases sitting between them. Germline loops: CDR1 MNHNS, CDR2 SASEGT. The CDR3 protein is CASSDAPDGTQYV. The CDR3 coding sequence is TGTGCCAGCAGTGACGCCCCCGATGGGACGCAGTACGTC.

This clonotype appeared a few times. The chain couples TRBV19 to TRBJ1-1; the D gene is possibly TRBD1 (5 bases). Trimming pared 7 bases from V and 2 bases from J, leaving 8 bases between. CDR1 and CDR2 (germline): LNHDA, SQIVND (reference sequence). This CDR3 region has 12 residues. CDR3 sequence (DNA): TGTGCCAGTACAGGGTTCAACACTGAAGCTTTCTTT. Protein product: CASTGFNTEAFF.

J is TRBJ2-1 and V is TRBV5-1; 10 bases align to TRBD2. The length of the CDR3 is 16 residues. J was trimmed by 7 bases and V by 5 bases; bases with no gene match: 12. Germline lookup yields CDR1 SGHRS and CDR2 YFSETQ. Written as DNA, the CDR3 is TGCGCCAGCAGAGATATAGCGGGAGGCCTGGGGAATGAGCAGTTCTTC. It codes for CASRDIAGGLGNEQFF. The entire variable domain, with the rest obtained from reference TRBV5-1 and TRBJ2-1, is as follows: KAGVTQTPRYLIKTRGQQVTLSCSPISGHRSVSWYQQTPGQGLQFLFEYFSETQRNKGNFPGRFSGRQFSNSRSEMNVSTLELGDSALYLCASRDIAGGLGNEQFFGPGTRLTVL.

The chain joins TRBV6-5 to TRBJ2-3; D is unclear. The CDR3 covers 13 residues. V was clipped by 7 bases and J by 1 base, with 9 bases between them. The V gene's germline CDR1 is MNHEY and CDR2 SVGAGI. As DNA, the CDR3 is TGTGCCAGCATTTCCCTTGGCACAGATACGCAGTATTTT. Its translation: CASISLGTDTQYF.

This clonotype was seen a few times. The chain carries TRBV7-2 and TRBJ2-5; the D gene is possibly TRBD2 (6 bases). Germline V gene sequence: CDR1 SGHTA, CDR2 FQGNSA. The V end was cut by 8 bases, the J end by 5 bases, with 12 bases between. CDR3 length equals 12 residues. CDR3 in amino acids: CASSVGRETQYF. The CDR3 coding sequence is TGTGCCAGCTCAGTAGGGAGGGAGACCCAGTACTTC.

This clonotype came up a few times. The chain couples TRBV15 to TRBJ1-2; D perhaps matches TRBD1 (6 bases). This CDR3 contains 16 residues. The germline gives CDR1 LNHNV, CDR2 YYDKDF (reference sequence). Deletions cut 0 bases from V and 2 bases from J, with 13 bases between. The CDR3, as DNA: TGTGCCACCAGCAGAGAGGGGGCCGGGGTGAACTATGGCTACACCTTC. This sequence encodes CATSREGAGVNYGYTF.

With respect to this clonotype: At one end the junction does not follow the germline gene, possibly because of a read error. The chain carries TRBV7-3 and TRBJ1-2; D is uncertain. This CDR3 is 13 amino acids long. CDR1 is SGHTA, CDR2 FQGTGA, per germline. The CDR3 here is CDSSLGSNYSYTF. The DNA of the CDR3 is TGTGACAGCAGCTTAGGCTCTAACTATAGCTACACCTTC.

This clonotype was found a few times. CDR3 nucleotides: TGTGCCAGCAGAACCGACAGGGAGAATGAAAAACTGTTTTTT. Encoded protein: CASRTDRENEKLFF. The J gene is TRBJ1-4, the V gene TRBV12-3 or TRBV12-4; 7 nucleotides match TRBD1. The CDR3 is 14 amino acids. J gave up 5 bases and V 6 bases, and 6 bases lay outside the gene matches.

The chain joins TRBV7-2 to TRBJ2-7; D is unresolved. CDR3 size: 15 residues. Trimming removed 2 bases at V and 0 bases at J, with 11 bases between. The germline CDR1 and CDR2 sequences are SGHTA and FQGNSA. In nucleotides, the CDR3 is TGTGCCAGCAGCTTACTTCGAGGTAGCTCCTACGAGCAGTACGTC. Residues: CASSLLRGSSYEQYV.